This T cell receptor beta chain was profiled in a study of beta chain features in type 1 diabetes. This clone was counted a few times. Its target is not known. Sorting with CD45RO/CCR7/CD25/CD127/CD95/CD27 yielded naive, central memory, regulatory and stem-like memory CD4+ cells. Purities in excess of 95% were seen in all sorted populations. CDR1 and CDR2 (germline): SQVTM, ANQGSEA. This CDR3 contains 14 residues. V dropped 4 bases and J dropped 5; count of bases not matched to a gene: 10. The entirety of the isolated RNA underwent reverse transcription, so expressed TCRB transcripts were sequenced. Assay used: immunoSEQ multiplex PCR; TCRdb lists only in-frame clones, some missing. The sample has about 360,000 clones, roughly 13% seen once. Regarding the study as a whole: For patients and controls alike, PCR might favor shorter templates to the same degree. Across all four CD4+ subsets, people with type 1 diabetes showed modestly shorter TCRB CDR3s.

The chain is built from TRBV29-1 and TRBJ2-7; 8 bases agree with TRBD1. Sequenced material: naive CD4+ T cells from blood. The sequence came from a woman in her late teens or twenties with type 1 diabetes. The CDR3 nucleotides read TGCAGCGTTGGCACAGGGGGTGTGGTCCACGAGCAGTACTTC. This gives the protein CSVGTGGVVHEQYF.